This T cell receptor beta chain was sequenced during a study of T-cell reconstitution after alpha-beta-depleted transplantation in children. For TCRbeta, the library was prepared with unique molecular identifiers. One entry per CDR3 protein results from TCRdb running MiXCR on the PCR reads. This sample has a few hundred thousand distinct CDR3 sequences, with approximately 6.9% found just once. This clonotype was found many times. Its specificity is unknown. Findings and limits, study-wide: Expanded clones from the graft, numbering several hundred, reportedly supplied alpha-beta T cells about two months after transplant. Surviving recipient T cells and thymic progenitors produced the high day-60 TCRbeta diversity seen in some patients. A year post-transplant, T-cell counts and diversity derived mostly from newly produced T cells.

The TCR sequence derives from a boy younger than 10 with acute lymphoblastic leukemia, due to receive a stem cell transplant. Sequenced material: PBMCs, taken before TCRalphabeta/CD19-depleted stem cell transplant.

CDR3 amino acids: CASSLKSEETQYF. CDR3 nucleotides: TGCGCCAGCAGCTTGAAGTCAGAAGAGACCCAGTACTTC. The genes are TRBV5-1 and TRBJ2-5; D remains ambiguous. With 1 base removed from V and 3 bases from J, the gap between germline ends came to 7 bases. This CDR3 contains 13 residues. CDR1 and CDR2 (germline): SGHRS, YFSETQ.